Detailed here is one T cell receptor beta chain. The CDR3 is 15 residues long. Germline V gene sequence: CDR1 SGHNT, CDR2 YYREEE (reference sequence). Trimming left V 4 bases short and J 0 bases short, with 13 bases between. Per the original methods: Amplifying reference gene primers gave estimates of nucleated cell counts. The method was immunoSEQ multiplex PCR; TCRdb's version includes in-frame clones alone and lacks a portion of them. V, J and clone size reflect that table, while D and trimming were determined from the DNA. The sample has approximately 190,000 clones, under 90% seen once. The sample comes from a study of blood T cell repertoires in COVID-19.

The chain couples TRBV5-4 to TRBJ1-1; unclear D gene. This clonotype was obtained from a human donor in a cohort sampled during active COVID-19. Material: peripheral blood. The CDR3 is CASSPRPGMNTEAFF. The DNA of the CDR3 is TGTGCCAGCAGCCCGAGGCCGGGTATGAACACTGAAGCTTTCTTT.